This TCR beta chain comes out of a study of radiotherapy plus CTLA-4 blockade in lung cancer. Only in-frame clones appear in the TCRdb table, and some are missing; sequencing was by immunoSEQ multiplex PCR. The table records 52,000 or so clones, 70% to 85% of them present only once. Study results and limitations: Tumor-origin TCR clones grew in blood after radiotherapy plus ipilimumab.

This clone appeared a single time. The antigen remains undetermined. This specimen consisted of peripheral blood, obtained from a patient treated with radiotherapy plus ipilimumab. This clonotype was sampled from a human donor with non-small cell lung cancer who had a partial response to radiotherapy plus ipilimumab.

The CDR3 is CASSPTQGYEQYF. CDR3 in DNA: TGTGCCAGCAGCCCGACACAGGGATACGAGCAGTACTTC. J is TRBJ2-7 and V is TRBV9, with D tentatively TRBD1 (6 bases). Trimming left V 4 bases short and J 4 bases short, with 12 bases between. There are 13 residues in the CDR3. Per germline, CDR1 SGDLS and CDR2 YYNGEE.